The entry that follows covers one T cell receptor (beta chain) sequence. Its antigen is still unknown. The same CDR3 is also encoded by other DNA sequences in this sample. Vbeta (60) and Jbeta (13) primers were used in the PCR. TCRdb keeps only in-frame clones here, not all; method: immunoSEQ multiplex PCR. This table holds 100,000 to 140,000 clones, roughly 70% found once. The data belong to a study of cytomegalovirus exposure and HLA in healthy donors. Study conclusions and caveats: TCR beta V- and J-gene trimming, according to a later analysis, was linked to a missense DCLRE1C variant.

The receptor was derived from a woman between 40 and 55 years old in good health and CMV-seropositive. Sequenced sample: PBMCs.

The CDR3, as DNA: TGTGCCAGTAGTATAGGGGGCGCAGATACGCAGTATTTT. It codes for CASSIGGADTQYF. This chain joins TRBV19 and TRBJ2-3; a possible D gene is TRBD1 (5 bases). V lost 1 base and J 4 bases, leaving 6 bases between the germline ends. CDR3 length equals 13 residues. Germline assignment: CDR1 LNHDA and CDR2 SQIVND (reference sequence).